This T cell receptor beta chain was observed in a study of Ad26.COV2.S vaccination and SARS-CoV-2 variants. Study-level background: The authors gave Ad26.COV2.S intramuscularly, either once or twice 56 days apart.

Only one count was recorded for this clone. The antigen remains unidentified. General study results and limits: Assessments of TCR breadth and depth may have underestimated the total T cell responses. Higher spike-specific TCR breadth was found in vaccine recipients than in placebo recipients.

As for treatment: about 20 received Ad26.COV2.S at low or high dose, single or two shots; roughly 5 received placebo; per-sample allocation not given. Sampling was performed 63 days after the first vaccine or placebo injection. An adult of 18-55 years in Boston served as donor. V shed 1 base, J shed 5 bases, and the junction held 18 bases outside the gene matches. There are 18 residues in the CDR3. Per germline, CDR1 SQVTM and CDR2 ANQGSEA. TCRdb's copy holds only in-frame clones and misses some; the assay was immunoSEQ multiplex PCR. The sample includes about 410,000 clones, about nine tenths of them seen just once.

This TCR was sampled from a person aged 18-60 years who received the Ad26.COV2.S COVID-19 vaccine or a placebo. The sample here was peripheral blood, taken in a trial of Ad26.COV2.S vaccine versus placebo. This rearrangement joins TRBV29-1 to TRBJ2-5; 8 bases map to TRBD2. CDR3 coding DNA: TGCAGCGTTGAAGGGGCGAGAAACGGGAGGGCCACGCGGGAGACCCAGTACTTC. Its translation: CSVEGARNGRATRETQYF.